One and the same sample provided the 11 T cell receptor beta chains below, sequenced in a study of blood T cell repertoires in COVID-19. The protocol was immunoSEQ multiplex PCR, while the TCRdb copy is restricted to in-frame clones and leaves out a portion. This table holds over 400,000 clones, approximately 90% found once. Sequencing used PBMCs or T cells enriched from blood (not recorded which). These receptors all stem from a woman in her fifties or sixties who had recovered from COVID-19.

The chain recombines TRBV5-1 with TRBJ1-1, with TRBD1 matching 7 bases. Germline assignment: CDR1 SGHRS and CDR2 YFSETQ. Germline trimming cut 4 bases from V and 0 bases from J; bases unmatched to any gene: 6. There are 15 residues in the CDR3. CDR3 loop: CASSHVQGLNTEAFF. Here the CDR3 DNA reads TGCGCCAGCAGCCATGTACAGGGGCTGAACACTGAAGCTTTCTTT.

The chain has TRBV24-1 and TRBJ2-1, with 9 nucleotides matching TRBD2. Germline values: CDR1 KGHDR, CDR2 SFDVKD. The CDR3 sequence is 16 residues long. The trim removed 9 bases at V and 4 bases at J, leaving 12 bases unmatched. The CDR3 protein is CATALQGAGGYNEQFF. DNA for the CDR3: TGTGCCACCGCCTTACAGGGCGCGGGGGGGTACAATGAGCAGTTCTTC.

The gene calls are TRBV19 and TRBJ1-1; tentatively, D is TRBD1 (5 bases). The V gene's germline CDR1 is LNHDA and CDR2 SQIVND (reference sequence). V shed 2 bases and J shed 3 bases, with 13 bases lying between them. The CDR3 spans 15 residues. The CDR3 reads CASSIRQIKDTEAFF. DNA for the CDR3: TGTGCCAGTAGTATACGACAGATCAAGGACACTGAAGCTTTCTTT. The full variable domain, rest sourced from reference TRBV19 and TRBJ1-1, is DGGITQSPKYLFRKEGQNVTLSCEQNLNHDAMYWYRQDPGQGLRLIYYSQIVNDFQKGDIAEGYSVSREKKESFPLTVTSAQKNPTAFYLCASSIRQIKDTEAFFGQGTRLTVV.

This chain links TRBV24-1 with TRBJ1-1, with D hard to call. Trimming removed 1 base at V and 2 bases at J, with 7 bases between. The CDR3 has 14 residues. CDR1 and CDR2 (germline): KGHDR, SFDVKD. CDR3 nucleotide sequence: TGTGCCACCAGTGATTTAAATAAAAACACTGAAGCTTTCTTT. Translated, it gives CATSDLNKNTEAFF.

V and J are TRBV5-6 and TRBJ1-2; 9 bases line up with TRBD1. The V gene's germline CDR1 is SGHDT and CDR2 YYEEEE. Losses at the gene ends were 0 bases for V and 2 bases for J; bases not matched to a gene: 8. This CDR3 is 17 amino acids long. CDR3 amino acids: CASSLEDRGLLNYGYTF. CDR3 nucleotide sequence: TGTGCCAGCAGCTTGGAGGACAGGGGTCTCCTAAACTATGGCTACACCTTC.

This sequence joins TRBV7-6 and TRBJ2-7; 9 bases are a match to TRBD1. V shed 6 bases and J 5 bases; nucleotides not matched to a gene: 5. This CDR3 is 13 amino acids long. Germline loops: CDR1 SGHVS, CDR2 FNYEAQ. The CDR3 coding sequence is TGTGCCAGCAGGCAAACAGGGGGCCACGAGCAGTACTTC. Translating gives CASRQTGGHEQYF. Together with reference TRBV7-6 and TRBJ2-7, the CDR3 gives the full variable domain: GAGVSQSPRYKVTKRGQDVALRCDPISGHVSLYWYRQALGQGPEFLTYFNYEAQQDKSGLPNDRFSAERPEGSISTLTIQRTEQRDSAMYRCASRQTGGHEQYFGPGTRLTVT.

This chain joins TRBV10-3 and TRBJ2-3, with 9 bases lining up with TRBD2. Trimming cost V 0 bases and J 4 bases; bases outside gene matches: 17. CDR3 size: 20 residues. The germline V gene has CDR1 ENHRY and CDR2 SYGVKD. CDR3 coding DNA: TGTGCCATCAGTGAGTCGATTCTTCGCGGGGGGGCCGGTACATCAGATACGCAGTATTTT. Its protein product is CAISESILRGGAGTSDTQYF.

The chain has TRBV9 and TRBJ1-2; a weak D match, TRBD1 (6 bases). The CDR3 spans 13 residues. From germline, CDR1 is SGDLS and CDR2 YYNGEE. The V and J ends lost 4 bases and 11 bases respectively, with 18 bases between them. Here the CDR3 reads CASSPPVRQEYTF. The CDR3 DNA sequence: TGTGCCAGCAGCCCCCCCGTAAGACAGGAGTACACCTTC.

V and J are TRBV4-2 and TRBJ2-5, with D possibly being TRBD2 (6 bases). The germline CDR1 and CDR2 sequences are LGHNA and YNFKEQ. The CDR3 runs to 15 residues. Deletions cut 7 bases from V and 4 bases from J, with 19 bases between. CDR3 nucleotide sequence: TGTGCCAGCACCCTAAGTTTGTTGGGAGGAGAGACCCAGTACTTC. Translation: CASTLSLLGGETQYF.

The gene calls are TRBV6-5 and TRBJ2-7; 9 nucleotides align to TRBD1. The CDR3 has 13 residues. J gave up 6 bases and V 8 bases, and 8 bases lay outside the gene matches. The germline V gene has CDR1 MNHEY and CDR2 SVGAGI. The CDR3 bases are TGTGCCAGCGGGACAGGGACGGTCTCCGAGCAGTACGTC. This sequence encodes CASGTGTVSEQYV.

The chain is built from TRBV18 and TRBJ2-2; 9 nucleotides match TRBD1. With V trimmed by 5 bases and J by 2 bases, 3 bases remained unmatched. CDR3 length: 15 residues. The germline gives CDR1 KGHSH, CDR2 LQKENI. CDR3 sequence (DNA): TGTGCCAGCTCAGGGGACAGGGAAAACACCGGGGAGCTGTTTTTT. Its translation is CASSGDRENTGELFF.